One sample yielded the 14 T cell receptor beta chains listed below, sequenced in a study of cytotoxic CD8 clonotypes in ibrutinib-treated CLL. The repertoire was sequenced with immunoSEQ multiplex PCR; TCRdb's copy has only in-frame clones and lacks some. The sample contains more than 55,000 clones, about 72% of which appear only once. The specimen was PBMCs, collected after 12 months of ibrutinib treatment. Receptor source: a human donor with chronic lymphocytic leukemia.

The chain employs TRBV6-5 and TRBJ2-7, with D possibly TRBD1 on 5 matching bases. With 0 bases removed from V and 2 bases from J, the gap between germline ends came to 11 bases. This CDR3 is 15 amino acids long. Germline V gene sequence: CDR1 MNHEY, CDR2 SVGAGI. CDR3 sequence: CASSYSLVGAYEQYF. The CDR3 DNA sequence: TGTGCCAGCAGTTACTCCCTTGTAGGGGCCTACGAGCAGTACTTC.

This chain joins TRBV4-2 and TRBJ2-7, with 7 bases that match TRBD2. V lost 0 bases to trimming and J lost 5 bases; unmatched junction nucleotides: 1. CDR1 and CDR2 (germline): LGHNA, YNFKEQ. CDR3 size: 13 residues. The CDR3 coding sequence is TGTGCCAGCAGCCAAGAGGGGGGGGACGAGCAGTACTTC. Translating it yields CASSQEGGDEQYF.

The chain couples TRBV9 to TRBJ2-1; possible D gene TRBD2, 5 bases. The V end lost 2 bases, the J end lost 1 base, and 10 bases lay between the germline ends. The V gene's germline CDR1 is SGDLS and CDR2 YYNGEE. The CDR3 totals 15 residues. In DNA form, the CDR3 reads TGTGCCAGCAGCGTGAGTCGGGGATCCTACAATGAGCAGTTCTTC. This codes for CASSVSRGSYNEQFF.

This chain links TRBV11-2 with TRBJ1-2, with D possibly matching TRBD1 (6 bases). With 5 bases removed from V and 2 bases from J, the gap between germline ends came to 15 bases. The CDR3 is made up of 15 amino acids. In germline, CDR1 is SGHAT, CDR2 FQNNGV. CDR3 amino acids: CASSPGGGRNYGYTF. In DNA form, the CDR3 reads TGTGCCAGCAGCCCCGGGGGGGGGCGGAACTATGGCTACACCTTC.

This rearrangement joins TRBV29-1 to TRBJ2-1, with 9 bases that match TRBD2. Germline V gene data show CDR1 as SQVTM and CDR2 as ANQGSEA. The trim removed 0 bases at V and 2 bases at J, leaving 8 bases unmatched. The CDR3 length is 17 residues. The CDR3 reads CSVEDYSGGRAYNEQFF. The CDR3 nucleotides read TGCAGCGTTGAAGATTATTCGGGCGGGAGGGCCTACAATGAGCAGTTCTTC.

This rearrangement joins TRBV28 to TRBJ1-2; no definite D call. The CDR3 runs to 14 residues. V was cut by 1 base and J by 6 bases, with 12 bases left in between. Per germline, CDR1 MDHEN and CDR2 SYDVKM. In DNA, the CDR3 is TGTGCCAGCAGTTTATCGAACCCCTACAATGGCTACACCTTC. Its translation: CASSLSNPYNGYTF.

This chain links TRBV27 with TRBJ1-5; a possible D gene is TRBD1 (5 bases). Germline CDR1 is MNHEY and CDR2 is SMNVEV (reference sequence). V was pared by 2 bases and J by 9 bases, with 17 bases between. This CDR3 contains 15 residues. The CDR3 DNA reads TGTGCCAGCAGTTTAAACACAGGCACAGGAGGGCCCCAGCATTTT. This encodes CASSLNTGTGGPQHF.

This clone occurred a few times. The CDR3 nucleotides are TGTGCCAGCAGTGACGGGGAACCCCCGGTGAGAAACACCATATATTTT. It codes for CASSDGEPPVRNTIYF. The chain links TRBV2 to TRBJ1-3; D uncertain. The V and J ends lost 3 bases and 5 bases respectively, with 17 bases between them. In germline, CDR1 is SNHLY, CDR2 FYNNEI. The CDR3 runs to 16 residues.

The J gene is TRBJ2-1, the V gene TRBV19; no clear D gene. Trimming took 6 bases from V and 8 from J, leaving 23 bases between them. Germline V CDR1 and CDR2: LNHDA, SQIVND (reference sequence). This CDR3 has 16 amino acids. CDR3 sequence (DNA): TGTGCCAGTAGCCCTAGAAGGAGTATCTTGGATGATGAGCAGTTCTTC. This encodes CASSPRRSILDDEQFF.

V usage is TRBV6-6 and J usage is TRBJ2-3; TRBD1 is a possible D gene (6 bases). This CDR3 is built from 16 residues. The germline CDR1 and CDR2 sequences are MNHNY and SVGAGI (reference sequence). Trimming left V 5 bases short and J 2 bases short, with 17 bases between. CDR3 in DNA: TGTGCCAGCAGTAAAACCGGGACACGATTCACAGATACGCAGTATTTT. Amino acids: CASSKTGTRFTDTQYF.

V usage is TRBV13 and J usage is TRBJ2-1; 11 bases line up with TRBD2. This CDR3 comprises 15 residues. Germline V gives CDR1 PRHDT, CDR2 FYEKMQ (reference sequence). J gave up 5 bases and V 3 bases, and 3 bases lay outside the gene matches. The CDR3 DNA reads TGTGCCAGCAGCTTTACTAGCGGGAGTCACAATGAGCAGTTCTTC. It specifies CASSFTSGSHNEQFF.

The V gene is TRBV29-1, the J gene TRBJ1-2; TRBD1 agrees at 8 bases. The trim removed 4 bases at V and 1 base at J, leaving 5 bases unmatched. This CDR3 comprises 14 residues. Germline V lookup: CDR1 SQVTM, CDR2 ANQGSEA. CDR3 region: CSVAGGQGNYGYTF. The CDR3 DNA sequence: TGCAGCGTTGCCGGAGGACAGGGTAACTATGGCTACACCTTC.

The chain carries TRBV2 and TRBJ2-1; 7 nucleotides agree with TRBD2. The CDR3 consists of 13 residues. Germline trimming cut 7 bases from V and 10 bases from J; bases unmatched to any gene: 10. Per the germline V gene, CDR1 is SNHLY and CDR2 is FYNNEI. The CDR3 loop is CASNGRESWEQFF. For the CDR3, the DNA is TGTGCCAGCAACGGGCGGGAGTCATGGGAGCAGTTCTTC.

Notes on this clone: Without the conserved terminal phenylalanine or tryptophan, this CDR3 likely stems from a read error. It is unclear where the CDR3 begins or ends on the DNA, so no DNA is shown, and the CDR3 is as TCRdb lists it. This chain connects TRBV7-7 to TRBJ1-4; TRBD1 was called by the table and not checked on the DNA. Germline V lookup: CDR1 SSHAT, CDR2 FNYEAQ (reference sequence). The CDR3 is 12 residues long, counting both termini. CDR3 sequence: CASSLVRHLGQI.